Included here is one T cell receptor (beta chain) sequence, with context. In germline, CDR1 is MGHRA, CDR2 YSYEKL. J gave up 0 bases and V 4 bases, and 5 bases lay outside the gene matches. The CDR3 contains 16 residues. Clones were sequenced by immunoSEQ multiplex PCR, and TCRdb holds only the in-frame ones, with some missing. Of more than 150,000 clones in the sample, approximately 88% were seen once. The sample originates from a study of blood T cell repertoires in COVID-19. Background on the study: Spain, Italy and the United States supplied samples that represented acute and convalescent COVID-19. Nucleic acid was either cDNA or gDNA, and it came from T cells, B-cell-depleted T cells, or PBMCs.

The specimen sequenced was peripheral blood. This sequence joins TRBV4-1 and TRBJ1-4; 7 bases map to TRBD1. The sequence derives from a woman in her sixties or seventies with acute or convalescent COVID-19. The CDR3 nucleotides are TGCGCCAGCAGCCCGGACAGGTTTTCAACTAATGAAAAACTGTTTTTT. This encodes CASSPDRFSTNEKLFF.